This T cell receptor beta chain was observed in a study of CD8 T cells in ankylosing spondylitis. Whole-study findings and limits: Existing reports had already noted some motif variants in reactive arthritis synovial fluid and blood. One TCR beta motif, made up of roughly 8 highly homologous variants, appeared characteristic of ankylosing spondylitis blood.

TCRdb passed the 5' RACE reads through MiXCR, listing each CDR3 protein once. Counted here are more than 100,000 distinct CDR3 sequences, roughly 18% occurring once; the ten biggest clones make up approximately 33%. A note on this clonotype: What it binds is not known.

Germline V gives CDR1 SEHNR, CDR2 FQNEAQ (reference sequence). This CDR3 has 16 residues. J was trimmed by 9 bases and V by 5 bases; bases with no gene match: 13. The sequencing sample was made of blood, either unsorted or a sorted T cell fraction (not recorded which). This TCR was sampled from a male donor with ankylosing spondylitis. The chain employs TRBV7-9 and TRBJ2-1; 10 nucleotides align to TRBD2. CDR3 DNA sequence: TGTGCCAGCAGCCCCAAGTCTAGCGGGAGTTATGGTGAGCAGTTCTTC. It encodes CASSPKSSGSYGEQFF.